The source of this TCR beta chain is a study of vaccination effects on CD4 cells after COVID-19. Viral peptide pools were used in the ViraFEST assay to expand antigen-specific CD4+ T cells, and sequencing came afterward. CD4+ T cells were isolated after around ten days of culture. People in the vaccine group had not been infected with SARS-CoV-2 before, and their nucleocapsid antibodies were negative. Wells of around 2.2 million PBMC each were grown with 8.5 to 10 IU/ml IL-2 and approximately 9.5 ug/ml peptides. Researchers swapped half the medium for IL-2 medium on both days 3 and 7. The CDR3 extends over 14 amino acids. From germline, CDR1 is SGHTA and CDR2 FQGNSA. With V trimmed by 4 bases and J by 11 bases, 9 bases remained unmatched. Remarks on this clone: What it binds is unknown.

Sequencing was performed with immunoSEQ multiplex PCR; in TCRdb, only in-frame clones are kept and a portion is missing. The sample shows 50,000 to 65,000 clones, just under 80% of them seen only once. Sample: CD4+ T cells from PBMCs cultured with HCoV-OC43 spike peptides, taken before COVID-19 vaccination. As to subset: HCoV-OC43 spike overlapping peptide pool stimulation. The source is a human donor who received a COVID-19 vaccine. The chain has TRBV7-2 and TRBJ1-1, with 11 bases fitting TRBD1. CDR3 residues: CASSSRTGGVGAFF. The CDR3 DNA reads as TGTGCCAGCAGCTCCAGGACAGGGGGCGTTGGCGCTTTCTTT.